These T cell receptor beta chains were read from a single sample in a study of T cells in Graves' hyperthyroidism and ophthalmopathy. From the multiplex PCR reads, TCRdb called clonotypes with MiXCR, one entry per CDR3 protein. Of around 200,000 distinct CDR3 sequences listed, approximately 15% are singletons. Sequenced material: blood. The receptors derive from a woman aged 45-65 years with Graves' hyperthyroidism. Both conserved end residues are part of each CDR3. The D gene is left open where the match is weak. Clone size is given for some rows only: seen once, a few or many times, or a class if the clone is expanded.

D,V,J,size,length,DNA,CDR3
-,TRBV7-2,TRBJ2-3,-,14,TGTGCCAGCAGTTTAGACACGAGCCGGGATACGCAGTATTTT,CASSLDTSRDTQYF
-,TRBV4-2,TRBJ2-7,-,15,TGTGCCAGCAGCCAAGATAGGACCGAATCCTACGAGCAGTACTTC,CASSQDRTESYEQYF
TRBD1,TRBV7-9,TRBJ2-2,many,16,TGTGCCAGCAGCAGTCTGGGACAGGAGAACACCGGGGAGCTGTTTTTT,CASSSLGQENTGELFF
-,TRBV2,TRBJ2-4,many,12,TGTGCCAGCATTACGGACGGAAACATTCAGTACTTC,CASITDGNIQYF
-,TRBV12-3/TRBV12-4,TRBJ1-6,many,13,TGTGCCAGCAGTTTAGTTTTTAGGGGCACCCTCCACTTT,CASSLVFRGTLHF
-,TRBV7-2,TRBJ1-1,many,12,TGTGCCAGCGGGGCAGGGAACACTGAAGCTTTCTTT,CASGAGNTEAFF
TRBD2,TRBV12-3/TRBV12-4,TRBJ2-6,-,17,TGTGCCATTGCCGGGGGGGAGTTTTTTTCCGGGGCCAACGTCCTGACTTTC,CAIAGGEFFSGANVLTF
-,TRBV7-9,TRBJ1-2,few,13,TGTGCCAGCAGGGGACTTTTGAACTATGGCTACACCTTC,CASRGLLNYGYTF
-,TRBV19,TRBJ1-2,many,13,TGTGCCAGTAGTATGAGTGATGGCTATGGCTACACCTTC,CASSMSDGYGYTF
TRBD1,TRBV6-1,TRBJ2-5,many,15,TGTGCCAGCACCCCGCAGGGGGAGTTTCAAGAGACCCAGTACTTC,CASTPQGEFQETQYF
TRBD1,TRBV4-1,TRBJ2-7,-,16,TGCGCCAGCAGCCCGGGGGAGCGGACAGGGTCCTACGAGCAGTACTTC,CASSPGERTGSYEQYF
-,TRBV20-1,TRBJ2-7,many,13,TGCAGTGCTCGAAGGCAGTTCTCCTACGAGCAGTACTTC,CSARRQFSYEQYF
-,TRBV6-2/TRBV6-3,TRBJ2-6,many,14,TGTGCCAGCAGTTACCCCCCGTCAGCCAACGTCCTGACTTTC,CASSYPPSANVLTF
-,TRBV14,TRBJ2-1,many,13,TGTGCCAGCAGCCAGACTTACTACAATGAGCAGTTCTTC,CASSQTYYNEQFF
-,TRBV4-2,TRBJ2-7,few,15,TGTGCCAGCAGCCAAGAGCTGGGGTGGCGGGGCGAGCAGTACTTC,CASSQELGWRGEQYF
TRBD1,TRBV6-1,TRBJ2-7,many,15,TGTGCCAGCAGTGGTCCGGGACAGGGACCCTACGAGCAGTACTTC,CASSGPGQGPYEQYF
TRBD1,TRBV10-2,TRBJ1-1,many,17,TGCGCCAGCAGGGACGGGACAGGCACCAAGAGGAACACTGAAGCTTTCTTT,CASRDGTGTKRNTEAFF
-,TRBV6-5,TRBJ2-2,few,13,TGTGCCAGCAGTTCAATAAGGACCGGGGAGCTGCTTTTT,CASSSIRTGELLF
-,TRBV12-3/TRBV12-4,TRBJ1-5,many,15,TGTGCCAGCAGCCGGACCCTTGGAGGGGGACAGCCCCAGCATTTT,CASSRTLGGGQPQHF
-,TRBV29-1,TRBJ2-2,many,11,TGCAGCGCCGGTGAAGGCCGGGAGCTGTTTTTT,CSAGEGRELFF
-,TRBV28,TRBJ1-2,many,14,TGTGCCAGCATCTCTGGAGGAGGGGTTTATGGCTACACCTTC,CASISGGGVYGYTF
TRBD2,TRBV7-9,TRBJ2-3,many,15,TGTGCCAGCAGACCGACTAGCGGGGGGCGGTCTACGCAGTATTTT,CASRPTSGGRSTQYF
TRBD1,TRBV7-9,TRBJ1-2,many,15,TGTGCCAGCAGCTTCCGGGACAGGGACCAAAATGGCTACACCTTC,CASSFRDRDQNGYTF
TRBD2,TRBV6-1,TRBJ2-4,many,14,TGTGCCAGCAGTGTTCAGCGGGGTCAAAACATTCAGTACTTC,CASSVQRGQNIQYF
TRBD1,TRBV6-1,TRBJ1-2,many,13,TGTGCCAGCAGCTGGTCGGGGACAGGCGGCTACACCTTC,CASSWSGTGGYTF
-,TRBV6-2/TRBV6-3,TRBJ1-5,-,15,TGTGCCAGCAGTTTTTCGGCTCCTAGCAATCAGCCCCAGCATTTT,CASSFSAPSNQPQHF
-,TRBV7-9,TRBJ1-1,-,14,TGTGCCAGCAGCTTAGTGGCCCCTAACACTGAAGCTTTCTTT,CASSLVAPNTEAFF
-,TRBV7-3,TRBJ2-1,many,13,TGTGCCAGCAGCCCTACGGGGCTCAATGAGCAGTTCTTC,CASSPTGLNEQFF
-,TRBV25-1,TRBJ1-1,many,15,TGTGCCAGCAGTGCAACAGGGTATGGGTACACTGAAGCTTTCTTT,CASSATGYGYTEAFF